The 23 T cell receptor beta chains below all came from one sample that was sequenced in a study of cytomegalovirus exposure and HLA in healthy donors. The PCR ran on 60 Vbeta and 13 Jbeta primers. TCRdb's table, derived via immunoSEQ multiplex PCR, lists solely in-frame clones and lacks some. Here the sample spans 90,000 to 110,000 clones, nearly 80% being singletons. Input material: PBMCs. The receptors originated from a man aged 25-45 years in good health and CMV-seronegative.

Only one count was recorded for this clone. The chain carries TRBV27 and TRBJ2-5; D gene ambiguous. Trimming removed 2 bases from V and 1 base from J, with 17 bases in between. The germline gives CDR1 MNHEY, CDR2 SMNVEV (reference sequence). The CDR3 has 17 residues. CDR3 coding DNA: TGTGCCAGCAGTTTAAATTTGCAGGTTTTGGGCCAAGAGACCCAGTACTTC. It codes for CASSLNLQVLGQETQYF.

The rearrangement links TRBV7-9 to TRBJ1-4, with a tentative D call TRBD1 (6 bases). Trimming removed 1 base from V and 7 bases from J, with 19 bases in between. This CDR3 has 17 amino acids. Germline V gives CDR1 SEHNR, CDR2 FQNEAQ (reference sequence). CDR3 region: CASSLVPSQGLFEKLFF. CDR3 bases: TGTGCCAGCAGCTTAGTACCCTCGCAGGGGTTGTTTGAAAAACTGTTTTTT.

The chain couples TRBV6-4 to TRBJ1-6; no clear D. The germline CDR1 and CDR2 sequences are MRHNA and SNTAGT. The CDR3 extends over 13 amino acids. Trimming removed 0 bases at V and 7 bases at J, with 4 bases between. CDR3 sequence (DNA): TGTGCCAGCAGTGACTCGAGCAATTCACCCCTCCACTTT. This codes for CASSDSSNSPLHF.

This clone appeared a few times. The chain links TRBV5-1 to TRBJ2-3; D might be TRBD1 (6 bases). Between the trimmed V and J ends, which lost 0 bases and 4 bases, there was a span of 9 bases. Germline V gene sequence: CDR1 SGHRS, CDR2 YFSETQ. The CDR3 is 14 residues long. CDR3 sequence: CASSLARGADTQYF. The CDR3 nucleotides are TGCGCCAGCAGCTTGGCCAGGGGAGCAGATACGCAGTATTTT.

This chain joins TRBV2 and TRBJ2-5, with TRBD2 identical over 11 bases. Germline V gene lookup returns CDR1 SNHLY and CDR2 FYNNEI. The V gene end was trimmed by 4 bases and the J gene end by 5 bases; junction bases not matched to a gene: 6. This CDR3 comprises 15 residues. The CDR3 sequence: CASSALAGGGETQYF. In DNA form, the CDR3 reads TGTGCCAGCAGTGCCCTAGCGGGGGGTGGTGAGACCCAGTACTTC. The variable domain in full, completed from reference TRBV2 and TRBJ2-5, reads EPEVTQTPSHQVTQMGQEVILRCVPISNHLYFYWYRQILGQKVEFLVSFYNNEISEKSEIFDDQFSVERPDGSNFTLKIRSTKLEDSAMYFCASSALAGGGETQYFGPGTRLLVL.

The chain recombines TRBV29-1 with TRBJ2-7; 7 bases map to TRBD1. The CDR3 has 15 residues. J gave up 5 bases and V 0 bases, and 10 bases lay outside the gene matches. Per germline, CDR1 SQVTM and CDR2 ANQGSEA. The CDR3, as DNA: TGCAGCGTTGAAGATCGGGCAGGGGGTAGCGACGAGCAGTACTTC. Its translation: CSVEDRAGGSDEQYF.

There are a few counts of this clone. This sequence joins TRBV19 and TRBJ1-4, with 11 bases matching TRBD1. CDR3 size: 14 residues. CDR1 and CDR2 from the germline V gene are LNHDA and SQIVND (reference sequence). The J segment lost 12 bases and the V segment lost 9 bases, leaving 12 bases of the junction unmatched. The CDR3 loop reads CASFGQGARRELFF. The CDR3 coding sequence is TGTGCCAGCTTCGGACAGGGGGCCCGGCGGGAACTGTTTTTT. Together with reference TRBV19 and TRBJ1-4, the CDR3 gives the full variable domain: DGGITQSPKYLFRKEGQNVTLSCEQNLNHDAMYWYRQDPGQGLRLIYYSQIVNDFQKGDIAEGYSVSREKKESFPLTVTSAQKNPTAFYLCASFGQGARRELFFGSGTQLSVL.

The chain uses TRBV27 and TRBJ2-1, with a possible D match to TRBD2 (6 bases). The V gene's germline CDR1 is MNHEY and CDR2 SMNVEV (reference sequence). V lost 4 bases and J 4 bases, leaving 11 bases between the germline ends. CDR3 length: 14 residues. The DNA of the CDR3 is TGTGCCAGCAGTTCCGCCGGGAGTTACAATGAGCAGTTCTTC. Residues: CASSSAGSYNEQFF.

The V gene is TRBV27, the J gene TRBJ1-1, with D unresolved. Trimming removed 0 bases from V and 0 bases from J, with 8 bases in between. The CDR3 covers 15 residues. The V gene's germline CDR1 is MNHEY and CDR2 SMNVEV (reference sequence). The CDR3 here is CASSLSTTMNTEAFF. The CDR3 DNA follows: TGTGCCAGCAGTTTATCGACAACGATGAACACTGAAGCTTTCTTT.

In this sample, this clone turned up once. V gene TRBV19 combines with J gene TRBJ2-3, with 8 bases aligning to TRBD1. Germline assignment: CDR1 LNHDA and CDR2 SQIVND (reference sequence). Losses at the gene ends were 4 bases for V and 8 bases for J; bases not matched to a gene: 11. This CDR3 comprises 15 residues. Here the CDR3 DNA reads TGTGCCAGTAGTAATCAGGGGGCCGGAGTAGGTACGCAGTATTTT. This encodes CASSNQGAGVGTQYF.

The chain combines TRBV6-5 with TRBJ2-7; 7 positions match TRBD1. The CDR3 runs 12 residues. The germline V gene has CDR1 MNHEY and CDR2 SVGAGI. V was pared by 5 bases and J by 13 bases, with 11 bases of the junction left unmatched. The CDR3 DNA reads TGTGCCAGCAGTACCCCGGGACAGCGATACTACTTC. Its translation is CASSTPGQRYYF.

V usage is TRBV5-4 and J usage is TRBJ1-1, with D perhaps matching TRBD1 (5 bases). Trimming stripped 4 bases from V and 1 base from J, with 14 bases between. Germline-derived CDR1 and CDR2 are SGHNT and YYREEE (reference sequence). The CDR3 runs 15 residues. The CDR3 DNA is TGTGCCAGCAGCCTAGGACGGGGGGGGAACACTGAAGCTTTCTTT. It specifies CASSLGRGGNTEAFF. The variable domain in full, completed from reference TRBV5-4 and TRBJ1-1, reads ETGVTQSPTHLIKTRGQQVTLRCSSQSGHNTVSWYQQALGQGPQFIFQYYREEENGRGNFPPRFSGLQFPNYSSELNVNALELDDSALYLCASSLGRGGNTEAFFGQGTRLTVV.

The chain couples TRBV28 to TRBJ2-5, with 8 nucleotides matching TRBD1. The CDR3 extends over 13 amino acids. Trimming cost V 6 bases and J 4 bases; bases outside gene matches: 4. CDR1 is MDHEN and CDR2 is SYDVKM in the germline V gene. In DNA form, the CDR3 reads TGTGCCAGCAGGAGGACAGGGATAGAGACCCAGTACTTC. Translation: CASRRTGIETQYF.

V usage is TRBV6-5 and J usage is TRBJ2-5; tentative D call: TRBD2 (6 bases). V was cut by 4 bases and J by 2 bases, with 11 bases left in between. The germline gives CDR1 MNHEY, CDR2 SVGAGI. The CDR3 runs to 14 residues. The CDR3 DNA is TGTGCCAGCAGTTCCAGTCTAGCGCAAGAGACCCAGTACTTC. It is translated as CASSSSLAQETQYF.

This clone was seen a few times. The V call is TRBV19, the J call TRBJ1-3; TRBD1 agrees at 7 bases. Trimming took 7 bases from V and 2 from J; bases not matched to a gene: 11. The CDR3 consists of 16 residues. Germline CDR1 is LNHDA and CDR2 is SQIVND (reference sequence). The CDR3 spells CASNEPGQLTGNTIYF. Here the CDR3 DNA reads TGTGCCAGTAATGAACCGGGACAGCTCACTGGAAACACCATATATTTT.

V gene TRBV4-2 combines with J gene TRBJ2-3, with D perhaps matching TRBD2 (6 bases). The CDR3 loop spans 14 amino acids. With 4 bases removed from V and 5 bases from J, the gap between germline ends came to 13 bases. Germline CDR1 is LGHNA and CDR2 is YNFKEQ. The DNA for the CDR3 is TGTGCCAGCAGCCCGGAGGGCCGGGTAGATACGCAGTATTTT. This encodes CASSPEGRVDTQYF.

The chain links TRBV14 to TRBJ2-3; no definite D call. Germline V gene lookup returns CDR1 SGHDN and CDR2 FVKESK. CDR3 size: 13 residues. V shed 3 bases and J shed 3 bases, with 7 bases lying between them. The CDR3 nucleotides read TGTGCCAGCAGCCATTTTCAGACAGATACGCAGTATTTT. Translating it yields CASSHFQTDTQYF. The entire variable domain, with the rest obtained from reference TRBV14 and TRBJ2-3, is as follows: EAGVTQFPSHSVIEKGQTVTLRCDPISGHDNLYWYRRVMGKEIKFLLHFVKESKQDESGMPNNRFLAERTGGTYSTLKVQPAELEDSGVYFCASSHFQTDTQYFGPGTRLTVL.

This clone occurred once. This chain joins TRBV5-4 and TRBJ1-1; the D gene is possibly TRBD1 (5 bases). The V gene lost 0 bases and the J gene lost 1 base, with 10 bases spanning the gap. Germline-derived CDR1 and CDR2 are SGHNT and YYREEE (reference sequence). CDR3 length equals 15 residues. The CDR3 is CASSLAGNTNTEAFF. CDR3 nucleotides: TGTGCCAGCAGCTTGGCAGGGAATACGAACACTGAAGCTTTCTTT.

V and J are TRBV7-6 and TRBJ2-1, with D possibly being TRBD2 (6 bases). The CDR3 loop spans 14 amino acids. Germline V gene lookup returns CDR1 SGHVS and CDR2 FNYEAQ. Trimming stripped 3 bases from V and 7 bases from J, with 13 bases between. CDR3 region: CASSLAGPLNEQFF. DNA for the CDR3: TGTGCCAGCAGCTTGGCGGGACCATTAAATGAGCAGTTCTTC.

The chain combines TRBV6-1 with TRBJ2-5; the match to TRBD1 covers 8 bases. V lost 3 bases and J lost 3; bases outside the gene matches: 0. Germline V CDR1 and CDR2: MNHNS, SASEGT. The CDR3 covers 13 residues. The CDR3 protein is CASSEDREETQYF. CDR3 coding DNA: TGTGCCAGCAGTGAGGACAGGGAAGAGACCCAGTACTTC.

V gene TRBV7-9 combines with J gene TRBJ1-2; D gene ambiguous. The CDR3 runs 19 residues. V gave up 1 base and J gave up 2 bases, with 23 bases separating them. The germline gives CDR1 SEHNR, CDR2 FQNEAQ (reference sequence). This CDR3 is CASSLDNAGRRLRNYGYTF. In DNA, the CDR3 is TGTGCCAGCAGCTTAGATAACGCGGGTCGGCGCCTTAGGAACTATGGCTACACCTTC.

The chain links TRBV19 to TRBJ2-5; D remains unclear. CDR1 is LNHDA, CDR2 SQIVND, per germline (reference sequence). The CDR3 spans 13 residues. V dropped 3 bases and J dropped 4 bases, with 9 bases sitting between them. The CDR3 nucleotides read TGTGCCAGTAGTATCCGCGGCGGAGAGACCCAGTACTTC. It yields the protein CASSIRGGETQYF.

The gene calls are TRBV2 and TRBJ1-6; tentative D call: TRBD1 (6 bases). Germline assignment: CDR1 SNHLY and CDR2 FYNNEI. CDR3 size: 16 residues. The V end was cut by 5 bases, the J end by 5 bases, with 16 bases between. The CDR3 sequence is CASSWGGLVNNSPLHF. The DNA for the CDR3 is TGTGCCAGCAGTTGGGGGGGGCTCGTGAATAATTCACCCCTCCACTTT.